This TCR beta chain was found in a study of blood T cell repertoires in COVID-19. In the authors' workflow: How many nucleated cells were present was estimated from reference gene primer amplification. The table came from immunoSEQ multiplex PCR; TCRdb's copy has only in-frame clones and leaves some out. D and trimming come from the DNA, and the V and J calls and clone size come from that table. The repertoire holds about 380,000 clones, with more than 70% as singletons. Germline values: CDR1 MNHEY, CDR2 SVGEGT. V dropped 4 bases and J dropped 5 bases, with 11 bases sitting between them. This CDR3 comprises 13 residues. Enrolled through a virtual design, the participants were between 18 and 89 years of age and came from about two dozen US areas. Self-reported history from a screening survey and questionnaire set each donor's cohort.

This TCR was sampled from a man under 40 who had recovered from COVID-19. The gene calls are TRBV6-2 or TRBV6-3 and TRBJ1-1; D might be TRBD1 (6 bases). The sample consisted of PBMCs or T cells enriched from blood (not recorded which). CDR3: CASSSPGQTEAFF. CDR3 sequence (DNA): TGTGCCAGCAGTTCCCCGGGACAAACTGAAGCTTTCTTT.